Listed here is a single T cell receptor (beta chain). Which antigen it targets is not known. It has no much larger one-base neighbor in the sample; base qualities were not kept. Looking up the germline V gene yields CDR1 SGHRS and CDR2 YFSETQ. V is shortened by 0 bases, J by 4 bases, and the region joining them spans 6 bases. Including the terminal cysteine and phenylalanine, the CDR3 comprises 13 residues. CDR3 DNA only is kept here, 39 bases in frame from base 1. The record originates from a study of T cell changes during pregnancy in multiple sclerosis (dated by TCRdb to between 2017 and 2020). In terms of the full investigation: The study looked at changes in the T cell repertoire across pregnancy in women with multiple sclerosis.

The method behind the library was the immunoSEQ multiplex PCR assay. The clones in this table, taken by TCRdb from immuneACCESS, are in-frame only. Not every clone is retained; where verified, under half of the shortfall comes from an unresolved V gene, and the cause of the rest is unknown. This sample comprises fewer than 90,000 clones, more than 80% of them detected only once. The ten largest clones add up to 0.65% to 0.9% of the sample. The V and J genes are TRBV5-1 and TRBJ2-3; the D segment cannot be called with confidence. Sequences were derived from peripheral blood, sampled in the second trimester of pregnancy. The sequence was obtained from a female donor with multiple sclerosis, enrolled in a pregnancy study. The encoded CDR3 is CASSLVISDTQYF. The DNA is TGCGCCAGCAGCTTGGTAATATCAGATACGCAGTATTTT.